This T cell receptor beta chain was captured in a study of OX40 agonist ivuxolimab in advanced cancers. Regarding the study in general: Ivuxolimab was an agonistic, fully human IgG2 monoclonal antibody directed against OX40 (CD134), a costimulatory receptor. Intravenous ivuxolimab was administered to patients every 2 weeks at six dose levels: 0.01, 0.1, 0.3, 1.5, 3 and 10 mg/kg. Of the approximately 53 patients in dose escalation, about 20 had hepatocellular carcinoma, about 15 had melanoma, 9 had renal cell carcinoma and 9 had head and neck cancer. In the dose-escalation cohort, 82.7% of patients were male, and the mean age was approximately 60 years, with a range of roughly 20 to 79. Prior anti-PD-1, anti-PD-L1 or anti-CTLA-4 therapy was permitted, and checkpoint inhibitors had been received by 30% to 40% of dose-escalation patients. Partial responses occurred in three dose-escalation patients, of whom one had hepatocellular carcinoma and two had cutaneous melanoma. Peripheral TCRbeta sequencing was intended to test whether TCR sequence diversity was altered and clonal T-cell expansion was caused by ivuxolimab. The paper covers the monotherapy dose-escalation part of the phase I ivuxolimab trial, which included N of about 56 patients. The investigation overall reported the following: The antigen specificity of the clonally expanded peripheral T cells was not determined. At doses from 0.1 to 3.0 mg/kg, clonal expansion was seen in both CD4+ and CD8+ blood T cells between baseline and week 6. In the 0.1-3.0 mg/kg groups, partial responders were among the patients with the lowest normalized peripheral clonal expansion, particularly in CD8+ T cells. Low levels of normalized T-cell clonal expansion were also seen in some patients who did not respond. After ivuxolimab, expanded clones were on average more numerous among CD8+ T cells than among CD4+ T cells.

From a lookup of the germline V gene, CDR1 and CDR2 are SGHTA and FQGTGA. Including the terminal cysteine and phenylalanine, the CDR3 comprises 14 residues. CDR3 DNA is the only sequence kept; it has 42 bases, read in frame from the first base. V loses 3 bases, J loses 1 base, and the germline ends lie 9 bases apart. Points on this clone: Its antigen remains unidentified. Within one base of it there is no much larger clone, and no base qualities were kept.

Genomic DNA was extracted from sorted cells for sequencing of the TCRbeta CDR3 region. TCRbeta CDR3 regions were sequenced using the immunoSEQ Assay. In its TCRdb copy, this immuneACCESS table keeps in-frame sequences only and misses some clones. Where compared with another copy, unresolved V genes explain less than half of these, and the others have no known cause. Counted in this sample were about 86,000 clones; about 83% of them appeared once. Approximately 1.5% of the sample goes to the ten largest clones. Patients with a history of autoimmune disease or receiving systemic immunosuppression were excluded from the trial. In every dose cohort, peripheral blood was drawn for TCR sequencing at baseline, cycle 4 day 1, and cycle 7 day 1. The samples were taken from a phase I, first-in-human, multicenter, open-label dose-escalation trial of ivuxolimab. Adults with locally advanced or metastatic head and neck squamous cell, hepatocellular, melanoma or renal cell carcinoma were enrolled in the trial. Before TCR sequencing, CD4+ T cells and CD8+ T cells were sorted from peripheral blood as separate populations.

The receptor comes from an adult with an advanced solid tumor such as melanoma, head and neck, liver or kidney cancer. In this chain, TRBV7-3 is recombined with TRBJ2-5; no D gene is confidently identified. The starting material was CD4+ or CD8+ T cells sorted from blood, obtained in a trial of the OX40 agonist ivuxolimab. The CDR3 is CASSFTDSQETQYF. The DNA is TGTGCCAGCAGCTTTACGGATTCCCAAGAGACCCAGTACTTC.